These 18 T cell receptor beta chains originate from one sample sequenced in a study of blood T cell repertoires in COVID-19. The data were produced by immunoSEQ multiplex PCR, yet TCRdb's version contains in-frame clones alone and is incomplete. The table shows approximately 450,000 clones, with 80% to 90% occurring only once. Sequenced material: peripheral blood. The receptors shown here come from a woman aged 25 to 39 with acute or convalescent COVID-19.

This chain uses TRBV24-1 with TRBJ1-5, with TRBD1 as a possible D gene (5 bases). Germline V gene sequence: CDR1 KGHDR, CDR2 SFDVKD. V gave up 4 bases and J gave up 3 bases, with 9 bases separating them. The CDR3 has 14 residues. This CDR3 is CATSEGGDNQPQHF. DNA for the CDR3: TGTGCCACCAGTGAGGGAGGGGACAATCAGCCCCAGCATTTT.

The chain combines TRBV4-1 with TRBJ1-2, with D uncertain. The CDR3 is 13 residues long. The V gene's germline CDR1 is MGHRA and CDR2 YSYEKL. V lost 0 bases, J lost 5 bases, and 7 bases lay in between. The CDR3 DNA reads TGCGCCAGCAGCCAAGAAGCGGGATATGGCTACACCTTC. Protein sequence: CASSQEAGYGYTF.

The rearrangement links TRBV18 to TRBJ2-3; 11 positions agree with TRBD2. This CDR3 spans 16 amino acids. The V gene end was trimmed by 3 bases and the J gene end by 3 bases; junction bases not matched to a gene: 5. Germline loops: CDR1 KGHSH, CDR2 LQKENI. CDR3 in DNA: TGTGCCAGCTCACCGATGACTAGCGGGGCAACAGATACGCAGTATTTT. Residues: CASSPMTSGATDTQYF.

The table lists this clone with a few counts. The chain has TRBV2 and TRBJ1-2; a weak D match, TRBD1 (6 bases). The CDR3 is 15 residues long. CDR1 is SNHLY and CDR2 is FYNNEI in the germline V gene. V lost 6 bases and J 5 bases, leaving 19 bases between the germline ends. CDR3 sequence reads: CASRANRDRGYGYTF. The DNA for the CDR3 is TGTGCCAGCAGAGCTAACAGGGATCGAGGATATGGCTACACCTTC. The full variable domain, with the rest looked up from reference TRBV2 and TRBJ1-2, is EPEVTQTPSHQVTQMGQEVILRCVPISNHLYFYWYRQILGQKVEFLVSFYNNEISEKSEIFDDQFSVERPDGSNFTLKIRSTKLEDSAMYFCASRANRDRGYGYTFGSGTRLTVV.

This chain joins TRBV10-2 and TRBJ1-6; possible D gene TRBD1, 6 bases. V gave up 10 bases and J gave up 9 bases, with 16 bases separating them. Per the germline V gene, CDR1 is WSHSY and CDR2 is SAAADI. The CDR3 has 13 amino acids. DNA for the CDR3: TGCGCCACCGCACAGGGTCACCCTTCACCCCTCCACTTT. The encoded protein is CATAQGHPSPLHF.

J is TRBJ1-1 and V is TRBV6-2 or TRBV6-3, with D tentatively TRBD1 (6 bases). Trimming removed 5 bases at V and 6 bases at J, with 7 bases between. This CDR3 is 11 amino acids long. The germline V gene encodes CDR1 MNHEY and CDR2 SVGEGT. DNA for the CDR3: TGTGCCAGCAGTCAGGGGTCTGAAGCTTTCTTT. Residues: CASSQGSEAFF.

The chain has TRBV15 and TRBJ2-5, with TRBD2 matching 8 bases. This CDR3 is built from 14 residues. V lost 3 bases, J lost 5 bases, and 5 bases stayed unmatched. Per germline, CDR1 LNHNV and CDR2 YYDKDF (reference sequence). CDR3 nucleotide sequence: TGTGCCACCAGCAGGTCGGGAGGGAGGGAGACCCAGTACTTC. It encodes CATSRSGGRETQYF.

This chain joins TRBV6-4 and TRBJ2-3, with D perhaps matching TRBD1 (7 bases). V was cut by 3 bases and J by 2 bases, with 9 bases left in between. Germline-derived CDR1 and CDR2 are MRHNA and SNTAGT. The CDR3 sequence is 14 residues long. CDR3 region: CASSEEGATDTQYF. The CDR3 coding sequence is TGTGCCAGCAGTGAGGAGGGGGCCACAGATACGCAGTATTTT.

The chain recombines TRBV7-2 with TRBJ2-1; 7 positions agree with TRBD2. Trimming removed 5 bases from V and 5 bases from J; junction bases left unmatched: 9. The CDR3 is 15 residues long. CDR1 is SGHTA, CDR2 FQGNSA, per germline. This chain's CDR3 is CASSVLATYNNEQFF. CDR3 nucleotide sequence: TGTGCCAGCAGCGTACTAGCGACTTACAACAATGAGCAGTTCTTC.

This rearrangement joins TRBV14 to TRBJ2-7, with a weak D call TRBD1 (5 bases). The V end lost 4 bases, the J end lost 3 bases, and 7 bases lay between the germline ends. The CDR3 sequence is 12 residues long. Germline V gene lookup returns CDR1 SGHDN and CDR2 FVKESK. The CDR3 is CASSPQGYEQYF. In DNA, the CDR3 is TGTGCCAGCAGCCCGCAGGGCTACGAGCAGTACTTC.

J is TRBJ2-1 and V is TRBV25-1; tentative D call: TRBD2 (6 bases). The CDR3 is 16 residues long. Germline lookup yields CDR1 MGHDK and CDR2 SYGVNS. V lost 2 bases and J lost 6, with 17 bases in between. The chain's CDR3 is CASSEVGGWIPNEQFF. The DNA for the CDR3 is TGTGCCAGCAGTGAAGTTGGGGGGTGGATACCCAATGAGCAGTTCTTC.

The chain links TRBV5-8 to TRBJ2-7; the match to TRBD2 covers 7 bases. Per the germline V gene, CDR1 is SGHTS and CDR2 is YDEGEE. The CDR3 extends over 16 amino acids. V was clipped by 4 bases and J by 2 bases; unmatched bases: 12. CDR3 bases: TGTGCCAGCAGCGCCCTCCCCCGGGGGGAGACCTACGAGCAGTACTTC. Amino acid sequence: CASSALPRGETYEQYF.

V gene TRBV19 combines with J gene TRBJ2-3; weak D call: TRBD1 (7 bases). The length of the CDR3 is 16 residues. Germline V CDR1 and CDR2: LNHDA, SQIVND (reference sequence). V lost 5 bases and J 2 bases, leaving 17 bases between the germline ends. CDR3 region: CASSPGGGALTDTQYF. In nucleotides, the CDR3 is TGTGCCAGTAGTCCAGGGGGAGGAGCTCTCACAGATACGCAGTATTTT.

This chain uses TRBV7-9 with TRBJ2-3; 7 nucleotides agree with TRBD2. The germline gives CDR1 SEHNR, CDR2 FQNEAQ (reference sequence). The CDR3 runs 14 residues. Trimming at V came to 11 bases and at J to 0 bases, leaving 8 bases not matched to a gene. The CDR3 nucleotides are TGTGCCGCTTCGTTGGGGGGGAGCACAGATACGCAGTATTTT. Its protein product is CAASLGGSTDTQYF.

The genes are TRBV9 and TRBJ2-2; tentative D call: TRBD2 (6 bases). V was pared by 4 bases and J by 7 bases, with 11 bases between. Germline CDR1 reads SGDLS; CDR2 reads YYNGEE. The CDR3 is 13 amino acids. DNA of the CDR3: TGTGCCAGCAGCACGGGAGACTACGGGGAGCTGTTTTTT. This gives the protein CASSTGDYGELFF.

The V call is TRBV2, the J call TRBJ2-1, with D possibly being TRBD2 (6 bases). The CDR3 spans 13 residues. Germline V CDR1 and CDR2: SNHLY, FYNNEI. The ends were cut back, 7 bases at V and 5 bases at J, with 12 bases in the middle. Written as DNA, the CDR3 is TGTGCCAGCAACGGCGGAGGGAACAATGAGCAGTTCTTC. As protein: CASNGGGNNEQFF.

The genes are TRBV2 and TRBJ2-3; D ambiguous. Per germline, CDR1 SNHLY and CDR2 FYNNEI. With 8 bases removed from V and 1 base from J, the gap between germline ends came to 7 bases. The CDR3 contains 12 residues. The CDR3 sequence is CASYRGTDTQYF. CDR3 DNA: TGTGCCAGCTACCGCGGCACAGATACGCAGTATTTT.

The chain is built from TRBV11-3 and TRBJ2-2; possibly TRBD2 for D (6 bases). CDR1 and CDR2 (germline): SGHNT, YENEEA. Trimming removed 5 bases at V and 5 bases at J, with 21 bases between. The CDR3 spans 17 residues. The DNA of the CDR3 is TGTGCCAGCAGCACCGGGGCGAGGAGGGACGGGACCGGGGAGCTGTTTTTT. Protein product: CASSTGARRDGTGELFF.